This TCR beta chain was sequenced during a study of technical replicates of blood from several donors. The repertoire was sequenced with immunoSEQ multiplex PCR; TCRdb's copy has only in-frame clones and lacks some. The data hold about 56,000 clones, with 80% to 95% observed a single time. Sequenced material: PBMCs. This clonotype was sampled from a human donor in good health. Some clones in this sample may be carry-over from other donors' samples.

The CDR3 reads CASSPRTGLGKLFF. The CDR3 region has the DNA TGTGCCAGTAGTCCGAGGACAGGGTTAGGAAAACTGTTTTTT. This chain joins TRBV19 and TRBJ1-4; TRBD1 aligns across 8 bases. The CDR3 spans 14 residues. CDR1 and CDR2 from the germline V gene are LNHDA and SQIVND (reference sequence). Germline trimming cut 5 bases from V and 10 bases from J; bases unmatched to any gene: 9.